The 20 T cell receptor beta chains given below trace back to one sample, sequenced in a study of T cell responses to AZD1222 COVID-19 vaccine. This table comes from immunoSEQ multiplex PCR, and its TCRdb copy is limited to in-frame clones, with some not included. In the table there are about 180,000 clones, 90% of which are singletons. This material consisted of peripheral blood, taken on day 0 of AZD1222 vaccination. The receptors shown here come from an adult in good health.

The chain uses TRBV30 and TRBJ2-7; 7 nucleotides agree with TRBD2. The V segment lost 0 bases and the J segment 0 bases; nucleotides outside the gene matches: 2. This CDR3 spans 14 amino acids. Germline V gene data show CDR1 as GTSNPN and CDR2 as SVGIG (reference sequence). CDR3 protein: CAWSVSSGSYEQYF. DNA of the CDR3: TGTGCCTGGAGTGTCTCTAGCGGCTCCTACGAGCAGTACTTC.

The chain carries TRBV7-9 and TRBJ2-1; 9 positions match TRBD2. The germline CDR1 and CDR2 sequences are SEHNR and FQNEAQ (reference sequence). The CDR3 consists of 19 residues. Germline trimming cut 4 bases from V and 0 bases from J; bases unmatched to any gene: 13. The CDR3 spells CASSSRSSGVSSSYNEQFF. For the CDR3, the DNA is TGTGCCAGCAGCTCCCGGTCTAGCGGGGTTTCTAGCTCCTACAATGAGCAGTTCTTC.

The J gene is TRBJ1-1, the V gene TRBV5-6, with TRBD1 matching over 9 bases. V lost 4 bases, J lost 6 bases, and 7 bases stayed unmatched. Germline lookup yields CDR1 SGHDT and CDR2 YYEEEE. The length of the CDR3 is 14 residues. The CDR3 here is CASSLDRGRSEAFF. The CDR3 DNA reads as TGTGCCAGCAGCCTGGACAGGGGTAGATCTGAAGCTTTCTTT.

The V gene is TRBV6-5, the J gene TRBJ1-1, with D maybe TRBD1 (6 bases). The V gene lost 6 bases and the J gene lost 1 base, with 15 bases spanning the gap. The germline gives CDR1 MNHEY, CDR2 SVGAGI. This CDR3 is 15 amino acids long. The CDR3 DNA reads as TGTGCCAGCAGCCAAGGGGGGGAAGGGAACACTGAAGCTTTCTTT. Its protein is CASSQGGEGNTEAFF.

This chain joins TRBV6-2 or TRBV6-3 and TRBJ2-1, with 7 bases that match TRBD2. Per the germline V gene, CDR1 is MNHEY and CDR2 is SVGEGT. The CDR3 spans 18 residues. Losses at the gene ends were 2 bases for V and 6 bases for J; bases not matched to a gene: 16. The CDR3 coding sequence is TGTGCCAGCAGTTACGGAGGGAGCGGGGTCGGATTGGTCAATGAGCAGTTCTTC. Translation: CASSYGGSGVGLVNEQFF.

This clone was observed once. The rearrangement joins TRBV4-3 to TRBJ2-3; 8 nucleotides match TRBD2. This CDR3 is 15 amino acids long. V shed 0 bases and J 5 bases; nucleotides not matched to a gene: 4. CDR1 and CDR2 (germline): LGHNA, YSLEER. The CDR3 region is CASSQDGLAGDTQYF. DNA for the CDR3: TGCGCCAGCAGCCAAGACGGACTAGCAGGAGATACGCAGTATTTT.

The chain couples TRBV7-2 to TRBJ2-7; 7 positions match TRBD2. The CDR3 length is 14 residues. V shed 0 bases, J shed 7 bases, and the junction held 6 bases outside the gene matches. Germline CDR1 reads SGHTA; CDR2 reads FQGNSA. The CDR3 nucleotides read TGTGCCAGCAGCTTAGCGCGGGGGAATGGAGAGCAGTACTTC. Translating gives CASSLARGNGEQYF.

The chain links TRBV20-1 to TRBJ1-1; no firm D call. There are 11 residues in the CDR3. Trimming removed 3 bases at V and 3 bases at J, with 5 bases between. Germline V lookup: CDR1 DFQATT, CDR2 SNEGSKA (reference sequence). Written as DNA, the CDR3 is TGCAGTGCTAGGGCCTACACTGAAGCTTTCTTT. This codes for CSARAYTEAFF.

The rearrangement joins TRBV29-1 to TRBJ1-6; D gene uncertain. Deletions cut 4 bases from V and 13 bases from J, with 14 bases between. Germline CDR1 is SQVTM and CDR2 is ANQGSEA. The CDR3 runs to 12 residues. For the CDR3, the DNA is TGCAGCGTTGGGGAGGGCCGAGGTCCCCTCCACTTT. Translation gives CSVGEGRGPLHF.

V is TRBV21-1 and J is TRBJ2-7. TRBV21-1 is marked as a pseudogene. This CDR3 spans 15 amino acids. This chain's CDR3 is CASSNWRGTSYEQYF. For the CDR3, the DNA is TGTGCCAGCAGCAATTGGAGGGGGACTTCCTACGAGCAGTACTTC.

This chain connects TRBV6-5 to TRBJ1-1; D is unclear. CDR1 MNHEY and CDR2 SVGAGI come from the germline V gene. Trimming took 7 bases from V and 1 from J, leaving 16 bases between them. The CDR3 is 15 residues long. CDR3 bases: TGTGCCAGCATTCCCAAACGCTTGGGGAACACTGAAGCTTTCTTT. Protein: CASIPKRLGNTEAFF.

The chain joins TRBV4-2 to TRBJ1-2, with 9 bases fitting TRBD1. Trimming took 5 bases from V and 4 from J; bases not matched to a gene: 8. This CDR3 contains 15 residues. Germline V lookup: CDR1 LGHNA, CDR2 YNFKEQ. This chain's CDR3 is CASSTRTGEGYGYTF. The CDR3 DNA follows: TGTGCCAGCAGCACGCGGACAGGGGAGGGCTATGGCTACACCTTC.

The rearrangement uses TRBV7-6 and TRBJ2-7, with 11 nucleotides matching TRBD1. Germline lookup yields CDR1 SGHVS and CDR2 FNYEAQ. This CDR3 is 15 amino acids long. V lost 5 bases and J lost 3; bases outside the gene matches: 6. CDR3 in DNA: TGTGCCAGCAGCCCTCCGGGACAGGGGGTCTACGAGCAGTACTTC. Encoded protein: CASSPPGQGVYEQYF.

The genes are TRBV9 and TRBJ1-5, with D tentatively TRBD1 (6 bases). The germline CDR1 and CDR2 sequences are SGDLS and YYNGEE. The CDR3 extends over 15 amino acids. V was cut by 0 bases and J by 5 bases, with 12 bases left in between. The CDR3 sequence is CASSVDGGADQPQHF. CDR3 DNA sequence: TGTGCCAGCAGCGTAGATGGGGGGGCCGATCAGCCCCAGCATTTT. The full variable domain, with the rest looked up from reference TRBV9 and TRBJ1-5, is DSGVTQTPKHLITATGQRVTLRCSPRSGDLSVYWYQQSLDQGLQFLIQYYNGEERAKGNILERFSAQQFPDLHSELNLSSLELGDSALYFCASSVDGGADQPQHFGDGTRLSIL.

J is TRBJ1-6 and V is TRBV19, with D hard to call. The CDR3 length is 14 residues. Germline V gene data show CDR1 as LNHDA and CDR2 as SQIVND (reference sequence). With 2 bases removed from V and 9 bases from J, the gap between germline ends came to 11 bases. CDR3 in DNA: TGTGCCAGTAGTATAACGGTTGATGGTTCACCCCTCCACTTT. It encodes CASSITVDGSPLHF.

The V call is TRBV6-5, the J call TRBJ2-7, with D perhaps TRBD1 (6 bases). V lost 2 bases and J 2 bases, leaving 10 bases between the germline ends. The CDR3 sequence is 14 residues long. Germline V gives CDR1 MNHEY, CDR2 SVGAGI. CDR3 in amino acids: CASSYGQRTYEQYF. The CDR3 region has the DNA TGTGCCAGCAGTTACGGACAGCGTACCTACGAGCAGTACTTC.

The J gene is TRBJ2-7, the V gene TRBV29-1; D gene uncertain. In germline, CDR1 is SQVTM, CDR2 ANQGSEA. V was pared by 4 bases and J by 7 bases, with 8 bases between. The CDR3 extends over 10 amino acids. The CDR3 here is CSVGLDEQYF. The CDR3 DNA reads TGCAGCGTTGGTCTGGATGAGCAGTACTTC.

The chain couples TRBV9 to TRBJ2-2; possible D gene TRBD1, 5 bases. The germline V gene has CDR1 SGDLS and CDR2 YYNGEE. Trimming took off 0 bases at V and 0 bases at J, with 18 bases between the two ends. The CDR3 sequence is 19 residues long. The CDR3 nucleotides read TGTGCCAGCAGCGTAGGCTATTGGGGCAACCCAGCGAACACCGGGGAGCTGTTTTTT. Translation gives CASSVGYWGNPANTGELFF.

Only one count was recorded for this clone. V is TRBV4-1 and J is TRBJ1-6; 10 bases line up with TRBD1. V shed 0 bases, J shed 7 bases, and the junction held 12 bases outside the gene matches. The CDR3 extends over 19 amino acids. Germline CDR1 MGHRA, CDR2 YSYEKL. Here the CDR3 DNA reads TGCGCCAGCAGCCAAGAAGGGGGACAGGGGACAACTTGGAATTCACCCCTCCACTTT. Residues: CASSQEGGQGTTWNSPLHF.

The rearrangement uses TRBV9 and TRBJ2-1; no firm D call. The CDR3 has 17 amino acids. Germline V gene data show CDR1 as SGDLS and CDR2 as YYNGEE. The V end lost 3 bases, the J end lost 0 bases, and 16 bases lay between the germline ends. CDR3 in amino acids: CASSARPDRSSYNEQFF. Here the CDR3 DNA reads TGTGCCAGCAGCGCCAGACCGGACCGGAGCTCCTACAATGAGCAGTTCTTC.